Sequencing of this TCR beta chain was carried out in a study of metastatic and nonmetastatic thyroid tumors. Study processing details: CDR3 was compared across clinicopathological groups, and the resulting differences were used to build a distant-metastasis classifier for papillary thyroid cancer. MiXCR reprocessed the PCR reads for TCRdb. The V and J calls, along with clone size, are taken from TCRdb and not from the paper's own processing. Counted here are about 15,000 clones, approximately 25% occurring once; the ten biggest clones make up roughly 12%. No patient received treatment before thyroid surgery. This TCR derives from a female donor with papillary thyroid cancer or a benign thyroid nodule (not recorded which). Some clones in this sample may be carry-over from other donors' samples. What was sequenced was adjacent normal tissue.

The CDR3 is CASSGQNTGDRAYGYTF. The CDR3 DNA sequence: TGTGCCAGCAGCGGACAGAACACCGGGGACAGGGCATACGGCTACACCTTC. The rearrangement uses TRBV7-3 and TRBJ1-2; 9 nucleotides line up with TRBD1. Trimming took 5 bases from V and 8 from J; bases not matched to a gene: 18. The CDR3 has 17 residues. Per germline, CDR1 SGHTA and CDR2 FQGTGA.